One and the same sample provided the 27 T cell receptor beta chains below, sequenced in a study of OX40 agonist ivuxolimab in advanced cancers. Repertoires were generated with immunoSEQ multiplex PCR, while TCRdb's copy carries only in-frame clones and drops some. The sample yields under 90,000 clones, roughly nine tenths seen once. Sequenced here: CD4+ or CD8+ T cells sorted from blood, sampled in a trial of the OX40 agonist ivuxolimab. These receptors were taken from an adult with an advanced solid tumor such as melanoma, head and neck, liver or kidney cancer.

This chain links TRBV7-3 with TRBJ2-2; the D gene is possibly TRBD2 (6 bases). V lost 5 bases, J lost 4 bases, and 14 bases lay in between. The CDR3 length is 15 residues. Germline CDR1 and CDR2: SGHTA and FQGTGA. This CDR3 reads CASSPKRVGTGELFF. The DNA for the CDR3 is TGTGCCAGCAGCCCTAAGCGGGTCGGCACCGGGGAGCTGTTTTTT. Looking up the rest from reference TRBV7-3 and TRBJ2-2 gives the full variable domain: GAGVSQTPSNKVTEKGKYVELRCDPISGHTALYWYRQSLGQGPEFLIYFQGTGAADDSGLPNDRFFAVRPEGSVSTLKIQRTERGDSAVYLCASSPKRVGTGELFFGEGSRLTVL.

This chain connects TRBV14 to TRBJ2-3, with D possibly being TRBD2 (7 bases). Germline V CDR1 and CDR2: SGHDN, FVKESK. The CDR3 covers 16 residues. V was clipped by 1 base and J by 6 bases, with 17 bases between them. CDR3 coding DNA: TGTGCCAGCAGCCAAGTCTCCGCGGGGGCCCGTGATACGCAGTATTTT. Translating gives CASSQVSAGARDTQYF.

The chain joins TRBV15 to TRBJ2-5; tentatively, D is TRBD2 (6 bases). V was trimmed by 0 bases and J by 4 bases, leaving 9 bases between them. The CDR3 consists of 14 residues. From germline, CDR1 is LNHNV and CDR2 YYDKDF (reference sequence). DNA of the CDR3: TGTGCCACCAGCAGAGATGCGGGGCTAGAGACCCAGTACTTC. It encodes CATSRDAGLETQYF. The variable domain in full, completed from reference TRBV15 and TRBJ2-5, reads DAMVIQNPRYQVTQFGKPVTLSCSQTLNHNVMYWYQQKSSQAPKLLFHYYDKDFNNEADTPDNFQSRRPNTSFCFLDIRSPGLGDTAMYLCATSRDAGLETQYFGPGTRLLVL.

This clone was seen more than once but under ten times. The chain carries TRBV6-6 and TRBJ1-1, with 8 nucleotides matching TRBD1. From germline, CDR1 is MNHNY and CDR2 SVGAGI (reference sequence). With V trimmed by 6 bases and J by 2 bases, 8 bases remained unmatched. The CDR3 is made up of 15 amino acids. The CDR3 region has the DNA TGTGCCAGCAGCCGAGGACAGGGCAGTAACACTGAAGCTTTCTTT. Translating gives CASSRGQGSNTEAFF.

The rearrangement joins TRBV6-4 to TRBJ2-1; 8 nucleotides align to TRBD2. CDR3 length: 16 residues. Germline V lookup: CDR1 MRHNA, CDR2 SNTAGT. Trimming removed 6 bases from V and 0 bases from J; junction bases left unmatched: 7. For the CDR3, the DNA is TGTGCCAGCAGCTCCGCGAGCGGGAGCTCCTACAATGAGCAGTTCTTC. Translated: CASSSASGSSYNEQFF.

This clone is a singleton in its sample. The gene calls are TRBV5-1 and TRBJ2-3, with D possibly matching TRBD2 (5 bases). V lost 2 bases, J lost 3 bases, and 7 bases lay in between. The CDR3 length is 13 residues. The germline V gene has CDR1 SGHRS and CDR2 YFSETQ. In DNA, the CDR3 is TGCGCCAGCAGCTTAGAGGGTACAGATACGCAGTATTTT. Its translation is CASSLEGTDTQYF.

The CDR3 DNA reads TGTGCCAGCAGTACCCGACTAGCAGCGATCCCCGGGGAGCTGTTTTTT. It encodes CASSTRLAAIPGELFF. This chain connects TRBV27 to TRBJ2-2; 7 bases fit TRBD2. Germline V gene sequence: CDR1 MNHEY, CDR2 SMNVEV (reference sequence). V shed 5 bases and J 6 bases; nucleotides not matched to a gene: 12. This CDR3 region has 16 residues.

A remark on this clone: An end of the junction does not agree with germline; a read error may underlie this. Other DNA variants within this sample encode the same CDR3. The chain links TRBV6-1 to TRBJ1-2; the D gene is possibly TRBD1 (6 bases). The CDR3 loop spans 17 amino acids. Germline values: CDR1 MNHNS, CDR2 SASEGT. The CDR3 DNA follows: TGCGCCAGCAGTGAATGGGAGGGGGTCAGGCTTAACTATGGCTACACCTTC. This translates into CASSEWEGVRLNYGYTF.

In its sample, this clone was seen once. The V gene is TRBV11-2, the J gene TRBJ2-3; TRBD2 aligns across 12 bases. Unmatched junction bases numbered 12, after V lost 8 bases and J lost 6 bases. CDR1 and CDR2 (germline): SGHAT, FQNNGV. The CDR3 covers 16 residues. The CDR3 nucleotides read TGTGCCAGCCGATTTCCTAGCGGGAGGGCCTCGGATACGCAGTATTTT. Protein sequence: CASRFPSGRASDTQYF.

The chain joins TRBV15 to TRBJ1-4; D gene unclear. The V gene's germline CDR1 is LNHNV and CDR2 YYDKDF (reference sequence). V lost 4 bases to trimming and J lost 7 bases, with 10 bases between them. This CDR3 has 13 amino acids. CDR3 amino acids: CATSNSRGEKLFF. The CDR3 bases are TGTGCCACCAGCAACAGTCGTGGTGAAAAACTGTTTTTT.

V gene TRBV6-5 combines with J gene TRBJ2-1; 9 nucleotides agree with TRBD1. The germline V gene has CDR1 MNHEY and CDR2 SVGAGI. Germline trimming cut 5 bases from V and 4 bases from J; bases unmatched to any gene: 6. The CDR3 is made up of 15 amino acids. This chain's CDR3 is CASSRGQGKYNEQFF. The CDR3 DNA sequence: TGTGCCAGCAGTAGAGGACAGGGGAAGTACAATGAGCAGTTCTTC.

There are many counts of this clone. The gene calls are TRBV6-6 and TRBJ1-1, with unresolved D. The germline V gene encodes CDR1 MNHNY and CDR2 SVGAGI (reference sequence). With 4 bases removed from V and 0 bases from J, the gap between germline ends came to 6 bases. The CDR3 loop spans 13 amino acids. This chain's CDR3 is CASSSGVNTEAFF. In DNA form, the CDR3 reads TGTGCCAGCAGTTCCGGGGTGAACACTGAAGCTTTCTTT.

CDR3 residues: CASSSPAAGVEKLFF. The CDR3 nucleotides read TGTGCCAGCAGTTCCCCCGCAGCAGGGGTAGAAAAACTGTTTTTT. The J gene is TRBJ1-4, the V gene TRBV28, with a tentative D call TRBD1 (6 bases). Between the trimmed V and J ends, which lost 4 bases and 8 bases, there was a span of 17 bases. Per the germline V gene, CDR1 is MDHEN and CDR2 is SYDVKM. This CDR3 contains 15 residues.

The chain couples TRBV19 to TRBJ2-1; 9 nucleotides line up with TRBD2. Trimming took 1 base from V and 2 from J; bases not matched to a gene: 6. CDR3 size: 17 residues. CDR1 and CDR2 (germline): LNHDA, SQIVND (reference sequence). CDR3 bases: TGTGCCAGTAGTATAGTAGCGGGAGATGTCGCCTACAATGAGCAGTTCTTC. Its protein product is CASSIVAGDVAYNEQFF.

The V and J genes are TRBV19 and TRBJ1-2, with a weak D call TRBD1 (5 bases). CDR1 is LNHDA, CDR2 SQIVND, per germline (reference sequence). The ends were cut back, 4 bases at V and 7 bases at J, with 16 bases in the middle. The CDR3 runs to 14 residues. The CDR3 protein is CASSTGAPQGGYTF. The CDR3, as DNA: TGTGCCAGTAGTACCGGGGCTCCCCAGGGTGGCTACACCTTC.

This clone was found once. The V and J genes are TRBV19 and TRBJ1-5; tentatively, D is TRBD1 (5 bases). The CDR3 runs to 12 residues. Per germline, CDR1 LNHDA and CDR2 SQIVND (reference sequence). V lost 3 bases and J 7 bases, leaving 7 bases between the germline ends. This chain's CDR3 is CASSIGTQPQHF. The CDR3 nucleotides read TGTGCCAGTAGTATTGGGACCCAGCCCCAGCATTTT.

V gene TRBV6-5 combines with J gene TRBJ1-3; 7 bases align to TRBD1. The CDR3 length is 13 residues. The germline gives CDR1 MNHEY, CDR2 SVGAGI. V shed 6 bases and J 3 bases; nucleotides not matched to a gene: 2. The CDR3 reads CASRYRGGNTIYF. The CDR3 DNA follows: TGTGCCAGCAGATACAGGGGTGGAAACACCATATATTTT.

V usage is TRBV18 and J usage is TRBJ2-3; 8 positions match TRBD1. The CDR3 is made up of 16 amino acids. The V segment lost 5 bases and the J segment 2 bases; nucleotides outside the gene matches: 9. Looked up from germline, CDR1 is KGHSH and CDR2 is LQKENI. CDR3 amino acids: CASSGQGPTLTDTQYF. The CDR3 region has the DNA TGTGCCAGCTCAGGACAGGGTCCGACCCTCACAGATACGCAGTATTTT.

CDR3 in amino acids: CASSQTRGLEAFF. The CDR3 nucleotides are TGTGCCAGCAGCCAAACAAGGGGACTTGAAGCTTTCTTT. The genes are TRBV6-6 and TRBJ1-1; possibly TRBD1 for D (5 bases). V lost 6 bases and J lost 7, with 15 bases in between. The CDR3 has 13 amino acids. Germline V lookup: CDR1 MNHNY, CDR2 SVGAGI (reference sequence).

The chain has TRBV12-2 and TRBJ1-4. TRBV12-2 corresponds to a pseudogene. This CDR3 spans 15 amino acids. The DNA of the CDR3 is TGTGCAAGTCGCTTAGCGAAGGACGGTAATGAAAAACTGTTTTTT. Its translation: CASRLAKDGNEKLFF.

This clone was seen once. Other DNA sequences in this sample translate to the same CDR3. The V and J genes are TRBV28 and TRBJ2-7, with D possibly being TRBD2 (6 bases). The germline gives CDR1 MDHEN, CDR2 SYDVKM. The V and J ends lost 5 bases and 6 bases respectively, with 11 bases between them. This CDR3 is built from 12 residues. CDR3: CASSLTSSEQYF. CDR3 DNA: TGTGCCAGCAGTCTAACTAGCAGCGAGCAGTACTTC.

The CDR3 sequence is CASTEGFSYGYTF. In nucleotides, the CDR3 is TGTGCCAGCACAGAGGGGTTTAGCTATGGCTACACCTTC. This chain joins TRBV7-8 and TRBJ1-2; D perhaps matches TRBD1 (5 bases). Trimming took off 7 bases at V and 4 bases at J, with 13 bases between the two ends. Germline V gene sequence: CDR1 SGHVS, CDR2 FQNEAQ. This CDR3 is built from 13 residues.

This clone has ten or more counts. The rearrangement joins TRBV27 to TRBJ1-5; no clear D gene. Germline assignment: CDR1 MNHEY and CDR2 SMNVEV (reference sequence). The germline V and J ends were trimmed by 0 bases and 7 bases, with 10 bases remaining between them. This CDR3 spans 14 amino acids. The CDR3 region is CASSLSGFHQPQHF. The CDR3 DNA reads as TGTGCCAGCAGTTTATCGGGGTTTCACCAGCCCCAGCATTTT.

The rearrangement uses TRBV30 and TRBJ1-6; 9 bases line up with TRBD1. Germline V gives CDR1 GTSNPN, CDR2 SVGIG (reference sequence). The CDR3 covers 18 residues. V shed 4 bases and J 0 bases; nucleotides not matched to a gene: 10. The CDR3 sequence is CAWTRDRALSSYNSPLHF. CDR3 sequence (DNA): TGTGCCTGGACCCGGGACAGGGCCTTGAGCTCCTATAATTCACCCCTCCACTTT.

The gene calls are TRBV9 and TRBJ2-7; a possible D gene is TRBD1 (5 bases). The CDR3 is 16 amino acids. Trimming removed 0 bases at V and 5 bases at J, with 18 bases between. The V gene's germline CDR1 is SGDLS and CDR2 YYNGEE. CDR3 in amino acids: CASSVVGHGGWDEQYF. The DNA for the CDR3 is TGTGCCAGCAGCGTAGTAGGACACGGCGGTTGGGACGAGCAGTACTTC.

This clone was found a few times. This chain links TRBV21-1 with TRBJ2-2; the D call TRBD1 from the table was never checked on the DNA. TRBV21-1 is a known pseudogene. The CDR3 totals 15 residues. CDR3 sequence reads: CASSSRDSYTGELFF. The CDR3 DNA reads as TGTGCCAGCAGCTCCCGGGACAGCTACACCGGGGAGCTGTTTTTT.

In nucleotides, the CDR3 is TGTGCCAGCAGCCCGTGGCAGGGGGCTTACGAGCAGTACTTC. It translates to CASSPWQGAYEQYF. This chain links TRBV14 with TRBJ2-7; 8 positions agree with TRBD1. V was pared by 4 bases and J by 4 bases, with 6 bases of the junction left unmatched. The CDR3 has 14 amino acids. Germline V gives CDR1 SGHDN, CDR2 FVKESK.